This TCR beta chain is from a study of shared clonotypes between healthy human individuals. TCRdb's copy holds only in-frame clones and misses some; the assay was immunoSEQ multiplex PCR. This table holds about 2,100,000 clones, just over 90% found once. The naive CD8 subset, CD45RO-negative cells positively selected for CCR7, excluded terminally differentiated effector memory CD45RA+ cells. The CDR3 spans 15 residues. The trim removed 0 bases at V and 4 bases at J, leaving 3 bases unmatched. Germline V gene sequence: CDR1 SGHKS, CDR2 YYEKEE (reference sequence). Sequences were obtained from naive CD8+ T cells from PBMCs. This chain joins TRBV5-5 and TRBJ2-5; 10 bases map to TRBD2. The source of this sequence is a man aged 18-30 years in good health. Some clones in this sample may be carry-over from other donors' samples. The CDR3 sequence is CASSLAGLALETQYF. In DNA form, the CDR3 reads TGTGCCAGCAGCTTGGCGGGACTAGCGTTAGAGACCCAGTACTTC.